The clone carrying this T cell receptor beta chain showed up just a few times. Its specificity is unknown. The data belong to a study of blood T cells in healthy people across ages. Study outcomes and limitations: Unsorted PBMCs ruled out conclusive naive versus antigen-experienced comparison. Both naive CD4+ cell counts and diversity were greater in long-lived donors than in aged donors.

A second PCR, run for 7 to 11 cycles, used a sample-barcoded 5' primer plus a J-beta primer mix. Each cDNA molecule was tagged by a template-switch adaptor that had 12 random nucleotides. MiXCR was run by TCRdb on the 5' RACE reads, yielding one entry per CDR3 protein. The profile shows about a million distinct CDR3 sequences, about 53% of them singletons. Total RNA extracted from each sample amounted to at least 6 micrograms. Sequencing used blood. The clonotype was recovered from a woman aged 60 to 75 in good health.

The CDR3 loop reads CSVVASGSVTQYF. The CDR3 DNA reads TGCAGCGTTGTAGCCAGCGGGAGTGTGACCCAGTACTTC. The chain joins TRBV29-1 to TRBJ2-5; 8 nucleotides align to TRBD2. Unmatched junction bases numbered 8, after V lost 4 bases and J lost 7 bases. The CDR3 is made up of 13 amino acids. Germline-derived CDR1 and CDR2 are SQVTM and ANQGSEA.